This T cell receptor (beta chain) was captured in a study of cytomegalovirus exposure and HLA in healthy donors. Across the study: Earlier, 110 million or so unique TCR beta sequences were recovered from about 179 million T cells by an analysis. General observations from the study: Accounts indicate the classifier identified cytomegalovirus status with strong specificity and sensitivity.

This CDR3 has 14 residues. V shed 3 bases and J shed 0 bases, with 8 bases lying between them. Per the germline V gene, CDR1 is MNHNS and CDR2 is SASEGT. As to this clone: Its specificity is unknown.

Donors likely had unrecorded immune exposures despite being nominally healthy when sampled. Researchers ran the PCR with 60 Vbeta and 13 Jbeta primers. Data came from immunoSEQ multiplex PCR; TCRdb stores just in-frame clones and leaves some out. The sample lists around 150,000 clones, 80% occurring once. Material: PBMCs. The chain couples TRBV6-1 to TRBJ1-1; weak D call: TRBD1 (5 bases). The source of this sequence is a man over 45 in good health and CMV-seronegative. Here the CDR3 reads CASSERQMNTEAFF. CDR3 nucleotides: TGTGCCAGCAGTGAGAGACAGATGAACACTGAAGCTTTCTTT.